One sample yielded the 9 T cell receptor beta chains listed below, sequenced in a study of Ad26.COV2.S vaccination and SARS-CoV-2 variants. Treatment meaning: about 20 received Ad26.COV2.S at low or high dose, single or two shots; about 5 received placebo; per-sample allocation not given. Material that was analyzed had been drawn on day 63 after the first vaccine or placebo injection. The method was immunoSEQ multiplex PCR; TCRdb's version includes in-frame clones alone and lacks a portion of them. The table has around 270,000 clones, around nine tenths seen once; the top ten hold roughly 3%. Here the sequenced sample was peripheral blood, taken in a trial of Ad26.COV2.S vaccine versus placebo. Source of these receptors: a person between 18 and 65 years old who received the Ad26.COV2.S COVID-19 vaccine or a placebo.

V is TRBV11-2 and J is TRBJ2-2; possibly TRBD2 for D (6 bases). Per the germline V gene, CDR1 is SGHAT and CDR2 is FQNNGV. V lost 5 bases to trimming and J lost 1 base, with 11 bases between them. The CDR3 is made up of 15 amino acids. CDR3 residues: CASSKGLMNTGELFF. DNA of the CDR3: TGTGCCAGCAGCAAGGGACTCATGAACACCGGGGAGCTGTTTTTT. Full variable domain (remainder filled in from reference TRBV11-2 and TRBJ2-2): EAGVAQSPRYKIIEKRQSVAFWCNPISGHATLYWYQQILGQGPKLLIQFQNNGVVDDSQLPKDRFSAERLKGVDSTLKIQPAKLEDSAVYLCASSKGLMNTGELFFGEGSRLTVL.

The CDR3 DNA reads TGTGCCAGCAGCTTATTGCCCAAGGGCACAGATACGCAGTATTTT. The encoded protein is CASSLLPKGTDTQYF. The V gene is TRBV7-3, the J gene TRBJ2-3; D is ambiguous. Between the trimmed V and J ends, which lost 2 bases and 1 base, there was a span of 10 bases. This CDR3 is built from 15 residues. The V gene's germline CDR1 is SGHTA and CDR2 FQGTGA.

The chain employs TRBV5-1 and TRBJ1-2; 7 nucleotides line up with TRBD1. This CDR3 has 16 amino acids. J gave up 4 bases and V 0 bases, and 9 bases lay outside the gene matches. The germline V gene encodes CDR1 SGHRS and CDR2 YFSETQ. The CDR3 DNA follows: TGCGCCAGCAGCTTGGTGAGCGGACAGGCCCTCTATGGCTACACCTTC. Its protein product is CASSLVSGQALYGYTF.

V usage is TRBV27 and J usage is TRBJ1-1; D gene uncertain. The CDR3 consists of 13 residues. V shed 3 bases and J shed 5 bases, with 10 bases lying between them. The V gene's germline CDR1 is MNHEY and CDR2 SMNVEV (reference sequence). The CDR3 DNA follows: TGTGCCAGCAGTTTCGGTGGAGGGACTGAAGCTTTCTTT. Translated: CASSFGGGTEAFF.

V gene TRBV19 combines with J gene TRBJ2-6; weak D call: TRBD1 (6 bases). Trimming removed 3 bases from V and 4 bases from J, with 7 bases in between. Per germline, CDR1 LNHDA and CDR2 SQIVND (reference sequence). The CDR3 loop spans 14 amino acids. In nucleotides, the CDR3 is TGTGCCAGTAGTATCAGGGGAGGGGCCAACGTCCTGACTTTC. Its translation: CASSIRGGANVLTF.

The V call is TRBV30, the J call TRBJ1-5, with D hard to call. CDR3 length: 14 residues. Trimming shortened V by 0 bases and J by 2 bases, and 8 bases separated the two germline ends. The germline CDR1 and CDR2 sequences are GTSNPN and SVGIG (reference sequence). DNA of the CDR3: TGTGCCTGGAGTGTTAAGAGGGGCAATCAGCCCCAGCATTTT. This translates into CAWSVKRGNQPQHF. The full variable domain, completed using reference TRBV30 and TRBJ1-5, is SQTIHQWPATLVQPVGSPLSLECTVEGTSNPNLYWYRQAAGRGLQLLFYSVGIGQISSEVPQNLSASRPQDRQFILSSKKLLLSDSGFYLCAWSVKRGNQPQHFGDGTRLSIL.

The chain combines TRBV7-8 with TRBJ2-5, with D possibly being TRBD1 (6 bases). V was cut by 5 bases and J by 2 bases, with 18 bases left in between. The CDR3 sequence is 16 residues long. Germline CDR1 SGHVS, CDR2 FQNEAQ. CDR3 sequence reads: CASSARQDSLQETQYF. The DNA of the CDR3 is TGTGCCAGCAGCGCTCGGCAGGACAGCTTACAAGAGACCCAGTACTTC. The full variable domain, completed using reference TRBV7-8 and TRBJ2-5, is GAGVSQSPRYKVAKRGQDVALRCDPISGHVSLFWYQQALGQGPEFLTYFQNEAQLDKSGLPSDRFFAERPEGSVSTLKIQRTQQEDSAVYLCASSARQDSLQETQYFGPGTRLLVL.

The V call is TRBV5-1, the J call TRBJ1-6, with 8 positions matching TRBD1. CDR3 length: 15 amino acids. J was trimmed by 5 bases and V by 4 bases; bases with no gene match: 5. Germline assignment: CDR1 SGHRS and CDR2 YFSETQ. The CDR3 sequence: CASSRTGIDNSPLHF. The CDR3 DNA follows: TGCGCCAGCAGCAGGACAGGGATCGATAATTCACCCCTCCACTTT.

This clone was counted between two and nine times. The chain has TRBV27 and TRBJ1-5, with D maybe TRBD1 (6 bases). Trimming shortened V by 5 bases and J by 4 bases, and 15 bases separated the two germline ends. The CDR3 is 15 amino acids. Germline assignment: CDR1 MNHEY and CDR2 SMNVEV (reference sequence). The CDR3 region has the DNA TGTGCCAGCAGTAGTTTAGGGACACTTAATCAGCCCCAGCATTTT. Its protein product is CASSSLGTLNQPQHF.